This T cell receptor (beta chain) derives from a study of blood T cell repertoires in COVID-19. TCRdb's copy holds only in-frame clones and misses some; the assay was immunoSEQ multiplex PCR. The sample lists some 58,000 clones, around 85% seen once, with roughly 1.2% in the top ten. This clonotype originated in a man between 35 and 55 years old with acute or convalescent COVID-19. The sample consisted of peripheral blood.

The CDR3 region is CASSSGTTRTYNEQFF. The CDR3 nucleotides are TGCGCCAGCAGCTCTGGGACTACGAGGACCTACAATGAGCAGTTCTTC. The chain uses TRBV5-1 and TRBJ2-1, with 7 bases matching TRBD2. This CDR3 has 16 amino acids. CDR1 and CDR2 (germline): SGHRS, YFSETQ. V was clipped by 3 bases and J by 2 bases; unmatched bases: 8. The complete variable domain, with remaining parts taken from reference TRBV5-1 and TRBJ2-1, reads KAGVTQTPRYLIKTRGQQVTLSCSPISGHRSVSWYQQTPGQGLQFLFEYFSETQRNKGNFPGRFSGRQFSNSRSEMNVSTLELGDSALYLCASSSGTTRTYNEQFFGPGTRLTVL.